The 23 T cell receptor beta chains below all came from one sample that was sequenced in a study of tumor-infiltrating lymphocytes in oesophageal squamous cell carcinoma. TCRdb recomputed calls from the PCR reads with MiXCR, one row per CDR3 protein. In the table there are about 15,000 distinct CDR3 sequences, approximately 54% of which are singletons. The source material was esophageal tumor tissue. The receptors shown here come from a female donor with esophageal squamous cell carcinoma.

The chain joins TRBV6-1 to TRBJ2-2; 10 bases are a match to TRBD2. With 5 bases clipped from V and 1 base from J, the junction kept 4 bases outside the gene matches. Germline CDR1 MNHNS, CDR2 SASEGT. There are 16 residues in the CDR3. This CDR3 reads CASSRGLAVNTGELFF. In DNA, the CDR3 is TGTGCCAGCAGTCGTGGACTAGCGGTGAACACCGGGGAGCTGTTTTTT.

The chain combines TRBV7-6 with TRBJ2-1, with a possible D match to TRBD1 (5 bases). Per germline, CDR1 SGHVS and CDR2 FNYEAQ. The CDR3 spans 13 residues. V was shortened by 4 bases and J by 7 bases, with 11 bases between the two germline ends. CDR3 in amino acids: CASSSQQANEQFF. Here the CDR3 DNA reads TGTGCCAGCAGCTCCCAACAGGCAAATGAGCAGTTCTTC.

This clonotype was recorded at least ten times. The chain carries TRBV19 and TRBJ2-7; 8 positions agree with TRBD1. Germline CDR1 and CDR2: LNHDA and SQIVND (reference sequence). After removal of 3 bases from V and 6 bases from J, the junction contained 4 bases not matched to a gene. This CDR3 region has 13 residues. CDR3 sequence (DNA): TGTGCCAGTAGTATGCAGGGGGCAGGCGAGCAGTACTTC. Protein sequence: CASSMQGAGEQYF.

This clonotype has only a few counts. V and J are TRBV7-2 and TRBJ2-1, with 12 bases fitting TRBD2. Germline CDR1 SGHTA, CDR2 FQGNSA. V lost 4 bases to trimming and J lost 2 bases; unmatched junction nucleotides: 3. The CDR3 has 16 amino acids. The CDR3 loop is CASSSSGGATYNEQFF. DNA of the CDR3: TGTGCCAGCAGCTCTAGCGGGGGGGCCACCTACAATGAGCAGTTCTTC.

The chain carries TRBV7-9 and TRBJ2-1, with 7 bases fitting TRBD2. V shed 0 bases, J shed 4 bases, and the junction held 3 bases outside the gene matches. The CDR3 is 15 amino acids. Germline V lookup: CDR1 SEHNR, CDR2 FQNEAQ (reference sequence). The DNA of the CDR3 is TGTGCCAGCAGCTTAGCGGGAGGGCCATACAATGAGCAGTTCTTC. Its translation: CASSLAGGPYNEQFF.

This clonotype is judged medium-sized (0.01 to 0.1%). CDR3 bases: TGTGCCAGCAGCTTTTGGACAGATGGCTACACCTTC. This codes for CASSFWTDGYTF. The V call is TRBV7-8, the J call TRBJ1-2; D perhaps matches TRBD1 (6 bases). The CDR3 is 12 residues long. V lost 3 bases and J 6 bases, leaving 8 bases between the germline ends. CDR1 SGHVS and CDR2 FQNEAQ come from the germline V gene.

In DNA form, the CDR3 reads TGTGCCAGCAGCACAAACGGCCACGAGCAGTACTTC. Protein sequence: CASSTNGHEQYF. The chain employs TRBV7-6 and TRBJ2-4; D gene unclear. The tail of the sequence fits TRBJ2-7 better, so the J call may be wrong. The CDR3 covers 12 residues. CDR1 is SGHVS, CDR2 FNYEAQ, per germline.

The V call is TRBV12-3 or TRBV12-4, the J call TRBJ1-4, with 12 nucleotides matching TRBD1. The ends lost 7 bases at V and 8 bases at J; junction bases unmatched: 8. This CDR3 comprises 15 residues. The CDR3 spells CASTGDRGRLEKLFF. The CDR3 DNA is TGTGCCAGCACCGGGGACAGGGGGCGCCTAGAAAAACTGTTTTTT.

The chain joins TRBV11-2 to TRBJ2-5; 13 bases are shared with TRBD2. Germline V gene sequence: CDR1 SGHAT, CDR2 FQNNGV. The CDR3 loop spans 15 amino acids. V shed 5 bases, J shed 11 bases, and the junction held 11 bases outside the gene matches. The CDR3 sequence: CASSPTSGRGNEQYF. In nucleotides, the CDR3 is TGTGCCAGCAGCCCTACTAGCGGGAGGGGGAATGAGCAGTACTTC.

At least ten counts were recorded for this clonotype. This sequence joins TRBV4-1 and TRBJ2-1; 9 nucleotides agree with TRBD2. V shed 0 bases, J shed 7 bases, and the junction held 7 bases outside the gene matches. The CDR3 spans 16 residues. Per germline, CDR1 MGHRA and CDR2 YSYEKL. Written as DNA, the CDR3 is TGCGCCAGCAGCCAAGAGGCGGGAGGGCCTTATAATGAGCAGTTCTTC. Translation: CASSQEAGGPYNEQFF.

This clonotype was found many times. The chain carries TRBV10-2 and TRBJ2-7; tentatively, D is TRBD1 or TRBD2 (5 bases each). Germline V lookup: CDR1 WSHSY, CDR2 SAAADI. The CDR3 has 12 amino acids. The ends were cut back, 6 bases at V and 3 bases at J, with 9 bases in the middle. The CDR3 sequence: CASSGDGYEQYF. The CDR3 DNA sequence: TGCGCCAGCAGCGGGGACGGCTACGAGCAGTACTTC.

This clonotype was observed once. A junction boundary mismatches the germline segment, possibly from a read error. The chain has TRBV12-3 or TRBV12-4 and TRBJ2-6; TRBD1 is a possible D gene (5 bases). This CDR3 has 15 amino acids. The CDR3 bases are TGTGCCAGCAGTTTAGGGGATTTTGGGGCCAACGTCCTGACATTC. The encoded protein is CASSLGDFGANVLTF.

The rearrangement links TRBV7-9 to TRBJ2-6, with D tentatively TRBD2 (8 bases). V was clipped by 5 bases and J by 3 bases, with 17 bases between them. CDR1 is SEHNR, CDR2 FQNEAQ, per germline (reference sequence). This CDR3 has 17 residues. The CDR3 here is CASSRQGLGLGANVLTF. CDR3 bases: TGTGCCAGCAGCCGACAGGGACTAGGGCTTGGGGCCAACGTCCTGACTTTC.

This clonotype was observed a handful of times. This sequence joins TRBV7-2 and TRBJ2-1; TRBD2 might be the D (7 bases). Germline V lookup: CDR1 SGHTA, CDR2 FQGNSA. The length of the CDR3 is 16 residues. Between the trimmed V and J ends, which lost 0 bases and 4 bases, there was a span of 13 bases. The CDR3 spells CASSLAAGAAYNEQFF. CDR3 sequence (DNA): TGTGCCAGCAGCTTAGCCGCGGGGGCGGCTTACAATGAGCAGTTCTTC.

The rearrangement joins TRBV6-4 to TRBJ2-1; maybe TRBD2 (6 bases). Germline V lookup: CDR1 MRHNA, CDR2 SNTAGT. V was shortened by 0 bases and J by 6 bases, with 12 bases between the two germline ends. This CDR3 is built from 15 residues. The CDR3 DNA reads TGTGCCAGCAGTGACTCCGCGGCCGGGGGCAATGAGCAGTTCTTC. It is translated as CASSDSAAGGNEQFF.

The rearrangement joins TRBV7-8 to TRBJ2-7, with a possible D match to TRBD2 (5 bases). This CDR3 has 14 residues. V lost 10 bases and J 7 bases, leaving 23 bases between the germline ends. CDR1 and CDR2 from the germline V gene are SGHVS and FQNEAQ. The CDR3 DNA follows: TGTGCCAACATCGAGCGGACCTTCTACAATGAGCAGTACTTC. Translation: CANIERTFYNEQYF.

Notes on this clonotype: The germline gene is not matched at one end of the junction; a read error may be the cause. The chain combines TRBV6-8 with TRBJ2-1; unclear D gene. Germline V CDR1 and CDR2: MNHGY, SAAAGT. This CDR3 comprises 9 residues. CDR3 sequence: CASSSTSYF. CDR3 coding DNA: TGTGCCAGCAGCTCTACTTCGTACTTC.

The chain combines TRBV27 with TRBJ2-1; 11 positions match TRBD2. The V gene's germline CDR1 is MNHEY and CDR2 SMNVEV (reference sequence). J gave up 5 bases and V 10 bases, and 7 bases lay outside the gene matches. CDR3 size: 14 residues. CDR3 region: CATYLAGGDNEQFF. The DNA for the CDR3 is TGTGCCACCTACCTAGCGGGGGGTGACAATGAGCAGTTCTTC.

This clonotype was seen a single time. The J gene is TRBJ2-3, the V gene TRBV10-1, with 8 positions matching TRBD2. In germline, CDR1 is WNHNN, CDR2 SYGVQD (reference sequence). The CDR3 totals 18 residues. Trimming cost V 0 bases and J 2 bases; bases outside gene matches: 10. In DNA form, the CDR3 reads TGCGCCAGCAGTGAGTCGGTCGGGGGAGCGGGGGACACAGATACGCAGTATTTT. It yields the protein CASSESVGGAGDTDTQYF.

V usage is TRBV24-1 and J usage is TRBJ2-7; 8 bases line up with TRBD1. V dropped 4 bases and J dropped 12; count of bases not matched to a gene: 19. Germline V gene lookup returns CDR1 KGHDR and CDR2 SFDVKD. CDR3 size: 16 residues. The CDR3 DNA is TGTGCCACCAGTGACCCTGAGGGACAGGAGTCTCCCGCTAGGTACTTC. Amino acid sequence: CATSDPEGQESPARYF.

Ten or more counts support this clonotype. V gene TRBV24-1 combines with J gene TRBJ2-5, with 7 bases matching TRBD1. V lost 4 bases to trimming and J lost 4 bases; unmatched junction nucleotides: 5. CDR1 and CDR2 from the germline V gene are KGHDR and SFDVKD. The CDR3 loop spans 14 amino acids. This CDR3 reads CATSETGTVETQYF. Written as DNA, the CDR3 is TGTGCCACCAGTGAGACCGGGACAGTAGAGACCCAGTACTTC.

This chain links TRBV7-4 with TRBJ1-1; D may be TRBD1 (5 bases). Deletions cut 5 bases from V and 0 bases from J, with 10 bases between. There are 14 residues in the CDR3. The germline V gene has CDR1 SGHVT and CDR2 SQSDAQ. In DNA form, the CDR3 reads TGTGCCAGCAGCGAAAAGACAGTGAACACTGAAGCTTTCTTT. It is translated as CASSEKTVNTEAFF.

This sequence joins TRBV28 and TRBJ2-3; no firm D call. Trimming removed 3 bases at V and 6 bases at J, with 1 base between. Per the germline V gene, CDR1 is MDHEN and CDR2 is SYDVKM. The CDR3 has 10 residues. CDR3 DNA: TGTGCCAGCAGTTTGGATACGCAGTATTTT. This sequence encodes CASSLDTQYF.